Below are 20 T cell receptor beta chains sequenced from a single sample in a study of T cell changes during pregnancy in multiple sclerosis. The data were produced by immunoSEQ multiplex PCR, yet TCRdb's version contains in-frame clones alone and is incomplete. The data show around 100,000 clones, roughly 90% seen once. The sample in question was peripheral blood, obtained after pregnancy. These receptors all come from a female donor with multiple sclerosis, enrolled in a pregnancy study.

The gene calls are TRBV5-4 and TRBJ1-2; tentatively, D is TRBD1 (6 bases). The germline gives CDR1 SGHNT, CDR2 YYREEE (reference sequence). V was cut by 7 bases and J by 4 bases, with 14 bases left in between. This CDR3 region has 13 residues. CDR3 residues: CASADSVRYGYTF. The CDR3 bases are TGTGCCAGCGCGGACAGCGTCCGCTATGGCTACACCTTC.

The chain couples TRBV7-8 to TRBJ1-5; possibly TRBD1 for D (5 bases). CDR1 is SGHVS and CDR2 is FQNEAQ in the germline V gene. This CDR3 spans 18 amino acids. The ends were cut back, 3 bases at V and 0 bases at J, with 18 bases in the middle. In DNA, the CDR3 is TGTGCCAGCAGCTTGATAGAGTCTGGCAGGGTTAGCAATCAGCCCCAGCATTTT. Translated, it gives CASSLIESGRVSNQPQHF.

This clone came up once. The chain carries TRBV12-5 and TRBJ1-3, with D unclear. The CDR3 totals 13 residues. V was clipped by 2 bases and J by 3 bases, with 5 bases between them. Germline V gives CDR1 LGHNT, CDR2 FRNRAP. The CDR3 region is CASGLNIGNTIYF. CDR3 nucleotides: TGTGCTAGTGGTTTGAATATTGGAAACACCATATATTTT.

The chain combines TRBV9 with TRBJ2-5; TRBD2 aligns across 9 bases. V lost 3 bases and J lost 2; bases outside the gene matches: 11. CDR1 and CDR2 (germline): SGDLS, YYNGEE. The CDR3 is made up of 17 amino acids. The CDR3 DNA reads TGTGCCAGCAGCGGGGCAGGTAGCGGGGGATTGCAAGAGACCCAGTACTTC. Its protein is CASSGAGSGGLQETQYF.

This chain connects TRBV28 to TRBJ1-1, with a tentative D call TRBD1 (5 bases). The V gene lost 2 bases and the J gene lost 1 base, with 8 bases spanning the gap. Germline assignment: CDR1 MDHEN and CDR2 SYDVKM. The CDR3 is made up of 14 amino acids. The DNA of the CDR3 is TGTGCCAGCAGTTTAATCGGACAGAACACTGAAGCTTTCTTT. Amino acids: CASSLIGQNTEAFF.

A single count supports this clone. This chain links TRBV6-1 with TRBJ1-4, with D uncertain. CDR3 size: 15 residues. Trimming left V 2 bases short and J 8 bases short, with 15 bases between. CDR1 is MNHNS, CDR2 SASEGT, per germline. The CDR3 protein is CASSEKLEGGEKLFF. CDR3 coding DNA: TGTGCCAGCAGTGAAAAATTGGAGGGAGGCGAAAAACTGTTTTTT.

This chain links TRBV2 with TRBJ2-7; 10 bases agree with TRBD2. The germline V gene encodes CDR1 SNHLY and CDR2 FYNNEI. V gave up 4 bases and J gave up 7 bases; unmatched junction bases: 7. The CDR3 runs to 14 residues. CDR3 sequence reads: CASSGLAGAREQYF. The CDR3 DNA sequence: TGTGCCAGCAGTGGGCTAGCGGGAGCTAGGGAGCAGTACTTC.

This sequence joins TRBV28 and TRBJ1-5; possible D gene TRBD1, 6 bases. V lost 5 bases, J lost 4 bases, and 12 bases lay in between. CDR1 and CDR2 (germline): MDHEN, SYDVKM. The CDR3 is made up of 14 amino acids. The DNA for the CDR3 is TGTGCCAGCAGTAGTATTCAGGGGAATCAGCCCCAGCATTTT. It translates to CASSSIQGNQPQHF.

This rearrangement joins TRBV5-1 to TRBJ2-7, with TRBD2 matching 13 bases. The CDR3 spans 15 residues. V shed 4 bases, J shed 2 bases, and the junction held 3 bases outside the gene matches. Germline V gives CDR1 SGHRS, CDR2 YFSETQ. The CDR3 coding sequence is TGCGCCAGCAGCGCGGGACTAGCGGGACCCTACGAGCAGTACTTC. As protein: CASSAGLAGPYEQYF. Combining the CDR3 with reference TRBV5-1 and TRBJ2-7 gives the whole variable domain KAGVTQTPRYLIKTRGQQVTLSCSPISGHRSVSWYQQTPGQGLQFLFEYFSETQRNKGNFPGRFSGRQFSNSRSEMNVSTLELGDSALYLCASSAGLAGPYEQYFGPGTRLTVT.

V gene TRBV11-3 combines with J gene TRBJ2-1; unclear D gene. Germline V gene lookup returns CDR1 SGHNT and CDR2 YENEEA. CDR3 length equals 13 residues. V shed 1 base and J shed 6 bases, with 7 bases lying between them. The CDR3 coding sequence is TGTGCCAGCAGCTTAGTTGGTAGCAATGAGCAGTTCTTC. Residues: CASSLVGSNEQFF.

This clone appeared once. This chain links TRBV5-4 with TRBJ1-1, with 11 bases that match TRBD1. V dropped 4 bases and J dropped 0; count of bases not matched to a gene: 5. This CDR3 comprises 16 residues. Germline CDR1 SGHNT, CDR2 YYREEE (reference sequence). The CDR3: CASSPGQGALNTEAFF. The CDR3 coding sequence is TGTGCCAGCAGCCCCGGACAGGGGGCCTTGAACACTGAAGCTTTCTTT. Filled out from reference TRBV5-4 and TRBJ1-1, the complete variable domain reads ETGVTQSPTHLIKTRGQQVTLRCSSQSGHNTVSWYQQALGQGPQFIFQYYREEENGRGNFPPRFSGLQFPNYSSELNVNALELDDSALYLCASSPGQGALNTEAFFGQGTRLTVV.

The V and J genes are TRBV5-4 and TRBJ1-2; 7 bases are shared with TRBD1. V lost 4 bases and J lost 4; bases outside the gene matches: 7. The germline gives CDR1 SGHNT, CDR2 YYREEE (reference sequence). The CDR3 runs to 14 residues. The CDR3 nucleotides read TGTGCCAGCAGCCCGACAGGGTTCATCTATGGCTACACCTTC. Translating it yields CASSPTGFIYGYTF.

The gene calls are TRBV5-6 and TRBJ1-2, with TRBD1 identical over 11 bases. Germline V gene sequence: CDR1 SGHDT, CDR2 YYEEEE. With V trimmed by 2 bases and J by 6 bases, 3 bases remained unmatched. The CDR3 spans 14 residues. CDR3 amino acids: CASSFGQGAHGYTF. The CDR3 coding sequence is TGTGCCAGCAGCTTCGGACAGGGGGCCCATGGCTACACCTTC.

The chain has TRBV28 and TRBJ2-7; D remains ambiguous. Per the germline V gene, CDR1 is MDHEN and CDR2 is SYDVKM. Trimming took off 2 bases at V and 5 bases at J, with 10 bases between the two ends. The CDR3 totals 13 residues. The DNA of the CDR3 is TGTGCCAGCAGTTTAATGGTGGAGCACGAGCAGTACTTC. Translated: CASSLMVEHEQYF. The variable domain in full, with the rest retrieved from reference TRBV28 and TRBJ2-7, is DVKVTQSSRYLVKRTGEKVFLECVQDMDHENMFWYRQDPGLGLRLIYFSYDVKMKEKGDIPEGYSVSREKKERFSLILESASTNQTSMYLCASSLMVEHEQYFGPGTRLTVT.

The V gene is TRBV19, the J gene TRBJ2-7; tentative D call: TRBD1 (6 bases). Per the germline V gene, CDR1 is LNHDA and CDR2 is SQIVND (reference sequence). Trimming removed 3 bases from V and 0 bases from J, with 12 bases in between. The CDR3 covers 15 residues. CDR3 bases: TGTGCCAGTAGTATTGGGGGCAAGAGCTCCTACGAGCAGTACTTC. Translated, it gives CASSIGGKSSYEQYF.

The chain carries TRBV19 and TRBJ2-2, with 8 bases identical to TRBD2. Germline CDR1 LNHDA, CDR2 SQIVND (reference sequence). The CDR3 length is 15 residues. V lost 4 bases and J lost 7; bases outside the gene matches: 8. CDR3 coding DNA: TGTGCCAGTAGTACCAGCGGGGGATGGAACGGGGAGCTGTTTTTT. Translation: CASSTSGGWNGELFF.

The rearrangement uses TRBV19 and TRBJ1-1; 7 bases match TRBD1. The V segment lost 10 bases and the J segment 5 bases; nucleotides outside the gene matches: 7. Germline V gene lookup returns CDR1 LNHDA and CDR2 SQIVND (reference sequence). The CDR3 has 12 residues. The CDR3 loop is CAKGGRGTEAFF. The CDR3 bases are TGTGCCAAAGGGGGCCGGGGGACTGAAGCTTTCTTT.

The sample holds one count of this clone. The CDR3 DNA is TGTGCCAGCAGCAAAGAGGGAGGGACCTATGGCTACACCTTC. Its protein product is CASSKEGGTYGYTF. The chain carries TRBV6-1 and TRBJ1-2, with D possibly being TRBD1 (5 bases). From germline, CDR1 is MNHNS and CDR2 SASEGT. The CDR3 is made up of 14 amino acids. V was cut by 6 bases and J by 4 bases, with 15 bases left in between.

The V and J genes are TRBV30 and TRBJ2-1; no clear D gene. Germline V lookup: CDR1 GTSNPN, CDR2 SVGIG (reference sequence). The CDR3 spans 13 residues. Trimming removed 2 bases at V and 4 bases at J, with 9 bases between. CDR3 sequence (DNA): TGTGCCTGGAGTAGCACAGAGTACAATGAGCAGTTCTTC. Translation: CAWSSTEYNEQFF.

V gene TRBV25-1 combines with J gene TRBJ1-1; D is unclear. The length of the CDR3 is 14 residues. With 5 bases removed from V and 0 bases from J, the gap between germline ends came to 10 bases. CDR1 is MGHDK, CDR2 SYGVNS, per germline. The CDR3 bases are TGTGCCAGCAGTTTTTCGGGTTTGAACACTGAAGCTTTCTTT. Translated: CASSFSGLNTEAFF.